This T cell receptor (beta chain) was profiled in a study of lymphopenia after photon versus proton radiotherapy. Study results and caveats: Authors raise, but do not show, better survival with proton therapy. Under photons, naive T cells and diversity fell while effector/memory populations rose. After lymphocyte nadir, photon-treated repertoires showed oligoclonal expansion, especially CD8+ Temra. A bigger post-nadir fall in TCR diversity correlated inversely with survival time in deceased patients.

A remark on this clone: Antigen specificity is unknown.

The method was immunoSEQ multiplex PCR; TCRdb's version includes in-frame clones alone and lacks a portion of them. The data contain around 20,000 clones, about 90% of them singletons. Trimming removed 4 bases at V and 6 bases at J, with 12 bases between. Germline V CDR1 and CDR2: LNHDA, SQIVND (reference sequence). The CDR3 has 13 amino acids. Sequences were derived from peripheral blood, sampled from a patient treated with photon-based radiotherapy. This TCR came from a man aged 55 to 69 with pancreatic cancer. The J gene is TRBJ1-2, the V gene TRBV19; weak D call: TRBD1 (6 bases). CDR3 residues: CASSTWNRDGYTF. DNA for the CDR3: TGTGCCAGTAGTACCTGGAACAGGGATGGCTACACCTTC.